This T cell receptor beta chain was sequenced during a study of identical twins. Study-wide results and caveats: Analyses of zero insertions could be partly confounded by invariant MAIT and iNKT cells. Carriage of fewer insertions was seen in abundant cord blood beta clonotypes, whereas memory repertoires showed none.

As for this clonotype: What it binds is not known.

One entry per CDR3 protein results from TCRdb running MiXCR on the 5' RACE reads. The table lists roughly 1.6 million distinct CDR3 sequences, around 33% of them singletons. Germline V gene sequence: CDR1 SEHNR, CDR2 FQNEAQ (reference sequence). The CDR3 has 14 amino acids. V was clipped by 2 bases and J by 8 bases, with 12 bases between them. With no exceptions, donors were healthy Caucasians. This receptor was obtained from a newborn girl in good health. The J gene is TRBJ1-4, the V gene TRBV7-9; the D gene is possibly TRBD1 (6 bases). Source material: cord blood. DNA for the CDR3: TGTGCCAGCAGCTTAAACCTTGGACAGGAAAAACTGTTTTTT. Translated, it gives CASSLNLGQEKLFF.